The table lists the clone carrying this T cell receptor beta chain with a few counts. What it binds is unknown. The data stem from a study of T-cell memory formation after mild COVID-19. As for the study in general: Largely donor-specific sequence clusters came from a couple of donors.

General study results and limits: Mainly in CM and EM were contracting CD4+ clones; CD8+ were in EMRA. A second wave of clones peaked on day 37, and their SARS-CoV-2 specificity went unconfirmed. A second wave expanding day 15 to 37 was CD4+-biased; contracting clones were balanced.

TCRdb passed the 5' RACE reads through MiXCR, listing each CDR3 protein once. The sample includes 450,000 to 700,000 distinct CDR3 sequences, around 17% of them seen just once. Trimming took 2 bases from V and 2 from J; bases not matched to a gene: 8. Germline CDR1 and CDR2: KGHDR and SFDVKD. The CDR3 is made up of 17 amino acids. The sequenced sample was PBMCs or a T cell subset sorted from them (not recorded which). The clonotype was recovered from an adult woman who had mild COVID-19 (a few samples of this study predate the infection). Cell type and time point are not known. J is TRBJ2-5 and V is TRBV24-1; 9 positions match TRBD2. The CDR3 here is CATSDSASGKVQETQYF. In nucleotides, the CDR3 is TGTGCCACCAGTGATTCGGCTAGCGGGAAGGTTCAAGAGACCCAGTACTTC.